This T cell receptor (beta chain) was obtained from a study of control samples from healthy donors and cancer patients (dated by TCRdb to 2020 to 2021). The cysteine opens and the phenylalanine closes a CDR3 of 12 amino acids. Only the CDR3 region is kept as DNA, spanning 36 bases read in frame from base 1. The germline V gene sets CDR1 to KGHSH and CDR2 to LQKENI. The trim is 3 bases for V and 8 bases for J, with a gap of 10 bases between the germline ends. This clone was counted between two and nine times. It has no known antigen specificity. Base quality data are lacking; no much larger clone is found one base away. The library was made by the immunoSEQ multiplex PCR assay. The clones in this table, taken by TCRdb from immuneACCESS, are in-frame only. Not every clone is retained; where verified, under half of the shortfall comes from an unresolved V gene, and the cause of the rest is unknown. For this sample the table gives about 89,000 clones, of which over 65% were detected only once. The ten biggest clones cover approximately 2.1% of the sample.

The sequenced material came from blood. The V gene is TRBV18 and the J gene is TRBJ1-1; there is no confident call for the D gene. The TCR was taken from a woman aged 40 to 50 in good health. The nucleotide sequence reads as follows: TGTGCCAGCTCACCCCCCGGGGTAGAAGCTTTCTTT. The encoded protein is CASSPPGVEAFF.